The 17 T cell receptor beta chains below were found in one sample sequenced in a study of OX40 agonist ivuxolimab in advanced cancers. TCRdb keeps only in-frame clones here, not all; method: immunoSEQ multiplex PCR. The table has about 100,000 clones, around 90% seen once. Material: CD4+ or CD8+ T cells sorted from blood, obtained in a trial of the OX40 agonist ivuxolimab. The receptors come from an adult with an advanced solid tumor such as melanoma, head and neck, liver or kidney cancer.

This chain links TRBV7-9 with TRBJ1-2; D is perhaps TRBD1 (5 bases). The CDR3 extends over 14 amino acids. Germline V gives CDR1 SEHNR, CDR2 FQNEAQ (reference sequence). Deletions cut 1 base from V and 4 bases from J, with 10 bases between. CDR3 nucleotides: TGTGCCAGCAGCTTAGTTCCGGGGCGCTATGGCTACACCTTC. It codes for CASSLVPGRYGYTF.

The rearrangement uses TRBV6-5 and TRBJ2-2; D is uncertain. This CDR3 is 14 amino acids long. The germline V gene encodes CDR1 MNHEY and CDR2 SVGAGI. Trimming removed 2 bases from V and 8 bases from J, with 12 bases in between. CDR3 region: CASSYAFAGGELFF. For the CDR3, the DNA is TGTGCCAGCAGTTACGCATTTGCAGGAGGGGAGCTGTTTTTT.

This chain joins TRBV5-1 and TRBJ2-7; 7 nucleotides agree with TRBD1. This CDR3 has 14 amino acids. V was pared by 0 bases and J by 2 bases, with 2 bases of the junction left unmatched. Looked up from germline, CDR1 is SGHRS and CDR2 is YFSETQ. As DNA, the CDR3 is TGCGCCAGCAGCTTGGAGGGGGCTGCCTACGAGCAGTACTTC. Translated, it gives CASSLEGAAYEQYF.

The rearrangement joins TRBV6-1 to TRBJ1-5; 7 nucleotides line up with TRBD1. This CDR3 comprises 14 residues. V was clipped by 6 bases and J by 5 bases; unmatched bases: 7. CDR1 is MNHNS and CDR2 is SASEGT in the germline V gene. The CDR3 coding sequence is TGTGCCAGCAGCCATACAGGGGCCCATCAGCCCCAGCATTTT. Its protein product is CASSHTGAHQPQHF.

The chain employs TRBV2 and TRBJ1-5; no firm D call. Germline CDR1 is SNHLY and CDR2 is FYNNEI. CDR3 length: 13 amino acids. Deletions cut 7 bases from V and 4 bases from J, with 11 bases between. CDR3 nucleotide sequence: TGTGCCAGCACTAATTACAGAAATCAGCCCCAGCATTTT. This gives the protein CASTNYRNQPQHF.

V and J are TRBV2 and TRBJ2-3; TRBD2 aligns across 11 bases. V shed 2 bases, J shed 4 bases, and the junction held 5 bases outside the gene matches. The CDR3 length is 16 residues. In germline, CDR1 is SNHLY, CDR2 FYNNEI. The chain's CDR3 is CASSEMASGGPDTQYF. DNA for the CDR3: TGTGCCAGCAGTGAAATGGCTAGCGGGGGGCCAGATACGCAGTATTTT.

This sequence joins TRBV5-6 and TRBJ1-2; the D gene is possibly TRBD1 (6 bases). The CDR3 extends over 15 amino acids. V was clipped by 1 base and J by 5 bases, with 15 bases between them. Germline-derived CDR1 and CDR2 are SGHDT and YYEEEE. The CDR3 spells CASSLHGGGWYGYTF. CDR3 in DNA: TGTGCCAGCAGCTTGCATGGAGGGGGGTGGTATGGCTACACCTTC.

The gene calls are TRBV7-3 and TRBJ2-3; D might be TRBD1 (6 bases). Germline CDR1 and CDR2: SGHTA and FQGTGA. This CDR3 contains 13 residues. V gave up 7 bases and J gave up 3 bases, with 11 bases separating them. The DNA for the CDR3 is TGTGCCAGCAACCCACAGGGTACAGATACGCAGTATTTT. Amino acid sequence: CASNPQGTDTQYF.

The rearrangement uses TRBV18 and TRBJ2-5; 9 nucleotides match TRBD1. Germline CDR1 is KGHSH and CDR2 is LQKENI. The CDR3 has 13 residues. J was trimmed by 3 bases and V by 6 bases; bases with no gene match: 2. CDR3 region: CASSGQGKETQYF. CDR3 coding DNA: TGTGCCAGCTCCGGACAGGGGAAAGAGACCCAGTACTTC.

The rearrangement links TRBV28 to TRBJ1-1; D perhaps matches TRBD1 (6 bases). V shed 6 bases and J shed 2 bases, with 16 bases lying between them. This CDR3 comprises 15 residues. Germline values: CDR1 MDHEN, CDR2 SYDVKM. The CDR3 spells CASSEGGGINTEAFF. CDR3 nucleotides: TGTGCCAGCAGCGAAGGGGGAGGGATCAACACTGAAGCTTTCTTT. The variable domain in full, completed from reference TRBV28 and TRBJ1-1, reads DVKVTQSSRYLVKRTGEKVFLECVQDMDHENMFWYRQDPGLGLRLIYFSYDVKMKEKGDIPEGYSVSREKKERFSLILESASTNQTSMYLCASSEGGGINTEAFFGQGTRLTVV.

The CDR3 reads CASSYRREETQYF. Here the CDR3 DNA reads TGTGCCAGCAGTTACAGGCGAGAGGAGACCCAGTACTTC. The chain uses TRBV6-6 and TRBJ2-5, with no clear D. V lost 2 bases, J lost 5 bases, and 9 bases lay in between. CDR3 length: 13 residues. Germline V gene lookup returns CDR1 MNHNY and CDR2 SVGAGI (reference sequence).

Only one count was recorded for this clone. CDR3 loop: CASSPQRPNYGYTF. The CDR3 bases are TGTGCCAGCAGCCCACAGCGACCTAACTATGGCTACACCTTC. V and J are TRBV6-5 and TRBJ1-2; no definite D call. This CDR3 is built from 14 residues. Trimming left V 6 bases short and J 0 bases short, with 11 bases between. Germline-derived CDR1 and CDR2 are MNHEY and SVGAGI.

The gene calls are TRBV5-3 and TRBJ1-2; D gene unclear. TRBV5-3 is placed among ORFs of uncertain function. The V end was cut by 1 base, the J end by 2 bases, with 6 bases between. This CDR3 spans 13 amino acids. CDR3 in DNA: TGTGCCAGAAGCTTGATAGCCAACTATGGCTACACCTTC. It specifies CARSLIANYGYTF.

This chain joins TRBV11-2 and TRBJ2-1; D call uncertain. V shed 6 bases and J shed 6 bases, with 12 bases lying between them. Germline lookup yields CDR1 SGHAT and CDR2 FQNNGV. The CDR3 is made up of 13 amino acids. The CDR3: CASRRSVRNEQFF. The CDR3 DNA reads TGTGCCAGCAGACGTTCGGTCCGCAATGAGCAGTTCTTC.

This clone has just one count. CDR3 sequence: CASRLADSYEQYF. The CDR3 region has the DNA TGTGCCAGCAGGCTAGCGGACTCCTACGAGCAGTACTTC. This chain joins TRBV27 and TRBJ2-7, with 7 bases matching TRBD2. Germline V CDR1 and CDR2: MNHEY, SMNVEV (reference sequence). V lost 6 bases to trimming and J lost 0 bases; unmatched junction nucleotides: 2. CDR3 length: 13 amino acids.

V is TRBV5-4 and J is TRBJ2-7, with unresolved D. CDR3 length: 14 residues. CDR1 and CDR2 from the germline V gene are SGHNT and YYREEE (reference sequence). V shed 0 bases and J shed 0 bases, with 7 bases lying between them. CDR3: CASSLGRLSYEQYF. The CDR3 DNA is TGTGCCAGCAGCTTGGGGCGCCTCTCCTACGAGCAGTACTTC.

The chain uses TRBV28 and TRBJ2-7; unclear D gene. CDR3 length equals 14 residues. CDR1 and CDR2 (germline): MDHEN, SYDVKM. Trimming shortened V by 4 bases and J by 2 bases, and 12 bases separated the two germline ends. The CDR3 sequence is CASSSPLGPYEQYF. The CDR3 bases are TGTGCCAGCAGTTCCCCCCTAGGGCCCTACGAGCAGTACTTC. Full variable domain (missing parts from reference TRBV28 and TRBJ2-7): DVKVTQSSRYLVKRTGEKVFLECVQDMDHENMFWYRQDPGLGLRLIYFSYDVKMKEKGDIPEGYSVSREKKERFSLILESASTNQTSMYLCASSSPLGPYEQYFGPGTRLTVT.